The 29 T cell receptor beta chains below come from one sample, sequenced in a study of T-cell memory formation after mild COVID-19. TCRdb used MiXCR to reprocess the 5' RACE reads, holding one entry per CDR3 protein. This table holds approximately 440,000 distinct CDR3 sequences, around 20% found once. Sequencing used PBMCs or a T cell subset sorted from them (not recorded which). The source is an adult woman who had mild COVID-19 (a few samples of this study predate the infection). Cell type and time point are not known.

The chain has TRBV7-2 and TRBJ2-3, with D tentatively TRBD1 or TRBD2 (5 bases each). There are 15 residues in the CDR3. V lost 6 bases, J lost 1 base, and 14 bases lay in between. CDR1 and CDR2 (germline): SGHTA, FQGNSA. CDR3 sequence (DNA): TGTGCCAGCAGTCCGGGGCCCAAGGGCACAGATACGCAGTATTTT. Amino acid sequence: CASSPGPKGTDTQYF.

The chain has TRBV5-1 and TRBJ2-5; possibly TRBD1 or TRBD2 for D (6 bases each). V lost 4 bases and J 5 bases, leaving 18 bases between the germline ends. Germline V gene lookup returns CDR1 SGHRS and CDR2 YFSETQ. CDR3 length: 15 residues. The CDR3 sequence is CASSRSVGGSETQYF. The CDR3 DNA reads TGCGCCAGCAGCCGTTCAGTGGGGGGCAGTGAGACCCAGTACTTC.

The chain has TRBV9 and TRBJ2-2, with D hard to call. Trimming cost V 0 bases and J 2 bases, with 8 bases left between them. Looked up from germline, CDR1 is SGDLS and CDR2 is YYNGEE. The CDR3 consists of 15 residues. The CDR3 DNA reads TGTGCCAGCAGCGTAGACAGCCTAAACACCGGGGAGCTGTTTTTT. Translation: CASSVDSLNTGELFF.

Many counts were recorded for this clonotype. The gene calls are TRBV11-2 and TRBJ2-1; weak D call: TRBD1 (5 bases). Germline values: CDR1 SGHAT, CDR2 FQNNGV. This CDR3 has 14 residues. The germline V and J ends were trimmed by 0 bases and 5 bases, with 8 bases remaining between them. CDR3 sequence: CASSLDPGHNEQFF. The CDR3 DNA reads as TGTGCCAGCAGCTTAGACCCAGGGCACAATGAGCAGTTCTTC.

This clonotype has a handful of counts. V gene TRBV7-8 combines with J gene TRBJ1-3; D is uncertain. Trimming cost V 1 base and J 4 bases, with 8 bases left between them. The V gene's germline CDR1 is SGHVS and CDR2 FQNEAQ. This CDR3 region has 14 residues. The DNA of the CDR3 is TGTGCCAGCAGCTTAGGGACGGTGGGAAACACCATATATTTT. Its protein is CASSLGTVGNTIYF.

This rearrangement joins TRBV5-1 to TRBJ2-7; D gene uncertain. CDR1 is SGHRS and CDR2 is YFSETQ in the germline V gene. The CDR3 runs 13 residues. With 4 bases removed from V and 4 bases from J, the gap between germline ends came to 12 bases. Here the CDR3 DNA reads TGCGCCAGCAGCGTGGGCTCATTATACGAGCAGTACTTC. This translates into CASSVGSLYEQYF. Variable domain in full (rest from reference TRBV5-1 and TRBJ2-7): KAGVTQTPRYLIKTRGQQVTLSCSPISGHRSVSWYQQTPGQGLQFLFEYFSETQRNKGNFPGRFSGRQFSNSRSEMNVSTLELGDSALYLCASSVGSLYEQYFGPGTRLTVT.

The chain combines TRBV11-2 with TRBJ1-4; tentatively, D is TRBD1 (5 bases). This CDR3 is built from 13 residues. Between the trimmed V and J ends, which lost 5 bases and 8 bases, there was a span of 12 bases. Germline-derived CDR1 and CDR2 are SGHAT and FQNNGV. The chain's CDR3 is CASSPPWGEKLFF. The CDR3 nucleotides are TGTGCCAGCAGCCCCCCCTGGGGGGAAAAACTGTTTTTT.

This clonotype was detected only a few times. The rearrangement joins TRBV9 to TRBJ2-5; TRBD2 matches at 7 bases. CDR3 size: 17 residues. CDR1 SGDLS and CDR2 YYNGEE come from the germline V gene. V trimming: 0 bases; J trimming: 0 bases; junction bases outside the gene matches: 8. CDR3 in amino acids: CASSVAGWRGYQETQYF. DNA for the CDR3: TGTGCCAGCAGCGTAGCTGGGTGGCGGGGGTACCAAGAGACCCAGTACTTC. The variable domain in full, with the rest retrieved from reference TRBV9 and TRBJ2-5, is DSGVTQTPKHLITATGQRVTLRCSPRSGDLSVYWYQQSLDQGLQFLIQYYNGEERAKGNILERFSAQQFPDLHSELNLSSLELGDSALYFCASSVAGWRGYQETQYFGPGTRLLVL.

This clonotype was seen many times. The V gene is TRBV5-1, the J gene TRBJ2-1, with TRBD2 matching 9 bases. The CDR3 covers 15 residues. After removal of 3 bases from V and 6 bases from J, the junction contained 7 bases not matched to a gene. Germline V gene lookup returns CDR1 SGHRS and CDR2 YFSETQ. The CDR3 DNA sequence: TGCGCCAGCAGCTGGGGACTAGCAGAGCTCAATGAGCAGTTCTTC. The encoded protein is CASSWGLAELNEQFF. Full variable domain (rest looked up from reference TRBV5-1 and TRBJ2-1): KAGVTQTPRYLIKTRGQQVTLSCSPISGHRSVSWYQQTPGQGLQFLFEYFSETQRNKGNFPGRFSGRQFSNSRSEMNVSTLELGDSALYLCASSWGLAELNEQFFGPGTRLTVL.

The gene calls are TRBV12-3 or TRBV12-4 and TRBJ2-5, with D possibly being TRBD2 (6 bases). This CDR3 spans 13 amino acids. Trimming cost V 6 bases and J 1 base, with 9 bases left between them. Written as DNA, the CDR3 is TGTGCCAGCAGGCGGGGCCGCCAAGAGACCCAGTACTTC. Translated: CASRRGRQETQYF.

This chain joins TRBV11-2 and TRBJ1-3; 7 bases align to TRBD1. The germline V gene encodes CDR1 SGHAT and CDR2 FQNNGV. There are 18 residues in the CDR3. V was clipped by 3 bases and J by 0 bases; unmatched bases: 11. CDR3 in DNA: TGTGCCAGCAGCTTGAGAGGCGACAGGGCCCTCTCTGGAAACACCATATATTTT. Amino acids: CASSLRGDRALSGNTIYF.

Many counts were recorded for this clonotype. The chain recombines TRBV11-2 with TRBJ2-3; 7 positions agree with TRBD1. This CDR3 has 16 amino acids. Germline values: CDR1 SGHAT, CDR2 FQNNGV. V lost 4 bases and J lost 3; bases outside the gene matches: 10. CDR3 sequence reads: CASSSRQGGSTDTQYF. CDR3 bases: TGTGCCAGCAGCTCAAGACAGGGTGGCAGTACAGATACGCAGTATTTT.

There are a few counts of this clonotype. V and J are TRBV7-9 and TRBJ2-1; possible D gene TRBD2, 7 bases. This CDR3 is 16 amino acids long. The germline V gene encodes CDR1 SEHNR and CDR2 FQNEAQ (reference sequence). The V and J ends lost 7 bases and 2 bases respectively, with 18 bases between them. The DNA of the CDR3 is TGTGCCAGCAACCCGCTGGGGGGGGCCGCCTACAATGAGCAGTTCTTC. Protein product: CASNPLGGAAYNEQFF.

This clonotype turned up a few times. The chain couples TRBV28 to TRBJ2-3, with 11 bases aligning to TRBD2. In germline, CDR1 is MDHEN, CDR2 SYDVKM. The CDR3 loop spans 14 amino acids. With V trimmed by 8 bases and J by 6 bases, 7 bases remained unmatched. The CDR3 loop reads CASLLAGASDTQYF. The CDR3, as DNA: TGTGCCAGCCTACTAGCGGGGGCATCGGATACGCAGTATTTT.

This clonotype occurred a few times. This chain's CDR3 is CAWSGTGYVTQYF. The CDR3 DNA sequence: TGTGCCTGGAGCGGGACAGGGTATGTGACCCAGTACTTC. The V gene is TRBV30, the J gene TRBJ2-5; 9 bases are shared with TRBD1. V was pared by 3 bases and J by 7 bases, with 6 bases of the junction left unmatched. The length of the CDR3 is 13 residues. The germline V gene encodes CDR1 GTSNPN and CDR2 SVGIG (reference sequence).

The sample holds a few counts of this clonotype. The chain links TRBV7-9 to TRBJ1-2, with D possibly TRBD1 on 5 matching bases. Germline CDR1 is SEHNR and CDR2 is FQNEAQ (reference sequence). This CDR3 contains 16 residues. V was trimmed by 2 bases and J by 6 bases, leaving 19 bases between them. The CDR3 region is CASSLSWDRLGDGYTF. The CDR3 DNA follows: TGTGCCAGCAGCTTATCCTGGGACCGGCTTGGGGATGGCTACACCTTC.

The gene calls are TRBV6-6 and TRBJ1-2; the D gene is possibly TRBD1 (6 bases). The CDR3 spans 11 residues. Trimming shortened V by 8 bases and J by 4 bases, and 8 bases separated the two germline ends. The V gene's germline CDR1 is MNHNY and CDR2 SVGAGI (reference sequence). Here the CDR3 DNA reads TGTGCCAGCCTACAGGGCTATGGCTACACCTTC. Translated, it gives CASLQGYGYTF.

In DNA, the CDR3 is TGTGCCAGCAGTTTCTCAGGGCTCTCGGTCACAGATACGCAGTATTTT. This translates into CASSFSGLSVTDTQYF. This chain joins TRBV27 and TRBJ2-3; perhaps TRBD1 as D (5 bases). This CDR3 contains 16 residues. V was trimmed by 3 bases and J by 2 bases, leaving 15 bases between them. Germline V lookup: CDR1 MNHEY, CDR2 SMNVEV (reference sequence).

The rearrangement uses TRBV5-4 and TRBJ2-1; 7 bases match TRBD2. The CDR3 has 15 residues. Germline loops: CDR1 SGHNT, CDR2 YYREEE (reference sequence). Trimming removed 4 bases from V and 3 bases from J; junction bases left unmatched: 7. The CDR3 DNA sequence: TGTGCCAGCAGCCTGGGACTACCAAACTACAATGAGCAGTTCTTC. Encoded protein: CASSLGLPNYNEQFF. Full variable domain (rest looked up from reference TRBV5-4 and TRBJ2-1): ETGVTQSPTHLIKTRGQQVTLRCSSQSGHNTVSWYQQALGQGPQFIFQYYREEENGRGNFPPRFSGLQFPNYSSELNVNALELDDSALYLCASSLGLPNYNEQFFGPGTRLTVL.

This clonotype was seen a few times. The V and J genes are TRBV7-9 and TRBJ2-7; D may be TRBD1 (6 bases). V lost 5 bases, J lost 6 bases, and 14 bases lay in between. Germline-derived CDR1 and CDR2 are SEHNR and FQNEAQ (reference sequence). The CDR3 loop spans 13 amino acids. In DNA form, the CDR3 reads TGTGCCAGCAGCCCCTCATGGGACATCGAGCAGTACTTC. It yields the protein CASSPSWDIEQYF. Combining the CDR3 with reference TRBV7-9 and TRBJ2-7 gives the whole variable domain DTGVSQNPRHKITKRGQNVTFRCDPISEHNRLYWYRQTLGQGPEFLTYFQNEAQLEKSRLLSDRFSAERPKGSFSTLEIQRTEQGDSAMYLCASSPSWDIEQYFGPGTRLTVT.

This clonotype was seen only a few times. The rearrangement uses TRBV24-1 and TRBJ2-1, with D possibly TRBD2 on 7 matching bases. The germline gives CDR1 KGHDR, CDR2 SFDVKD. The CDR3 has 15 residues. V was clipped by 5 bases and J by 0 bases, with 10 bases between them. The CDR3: CATSGGGVSYNEQFF. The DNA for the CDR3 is TGTGCCACCAGTGGGGGGGGCGTCTCCTACAATGAGCAGTTCTTC.

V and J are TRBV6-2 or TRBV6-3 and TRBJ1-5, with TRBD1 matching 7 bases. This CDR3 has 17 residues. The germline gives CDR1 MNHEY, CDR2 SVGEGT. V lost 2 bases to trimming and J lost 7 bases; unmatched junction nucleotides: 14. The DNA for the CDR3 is TGTGCCAGCAGTTACGGAGGGAGGATACAGGGGAGACAGCCCCAGCATTTT. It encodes CASSYGGRIQGRQPQHF.

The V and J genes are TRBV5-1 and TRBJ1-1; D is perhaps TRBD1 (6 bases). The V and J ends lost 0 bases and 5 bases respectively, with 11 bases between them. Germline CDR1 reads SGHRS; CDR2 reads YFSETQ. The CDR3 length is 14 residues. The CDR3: CASSLDPGATEAFF. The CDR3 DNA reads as TGCGCCAGCAGCTTGGACCCAGGGGCGACTGAAGCTTTCTTT.

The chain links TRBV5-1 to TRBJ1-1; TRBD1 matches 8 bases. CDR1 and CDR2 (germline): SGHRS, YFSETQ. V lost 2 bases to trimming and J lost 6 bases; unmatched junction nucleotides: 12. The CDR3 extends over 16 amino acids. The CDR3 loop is CASSLSWTGRDSEAFF. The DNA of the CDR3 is TGCGCCAGCAGCTTATCTTGGACAGGGCGGGATTCTGAAGCTTTCTTT.

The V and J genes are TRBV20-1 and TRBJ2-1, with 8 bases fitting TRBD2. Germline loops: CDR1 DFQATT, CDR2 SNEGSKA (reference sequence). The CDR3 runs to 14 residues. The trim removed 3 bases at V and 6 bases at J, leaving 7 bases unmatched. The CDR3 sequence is CSASFGGAGNEQFF. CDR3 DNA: TGCAGTGCTAGTTTCGGGGGGGCGGGCAATGAGCAGTTCTTC.

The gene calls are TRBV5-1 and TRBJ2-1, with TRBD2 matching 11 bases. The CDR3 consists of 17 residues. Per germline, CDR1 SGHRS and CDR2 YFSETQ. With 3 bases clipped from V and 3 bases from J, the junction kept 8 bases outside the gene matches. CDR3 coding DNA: TGCGCCAGCAGCTCGGTGGGACTAGCGGCATTCTACAATGAGCAGTTCTTC. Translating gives CASSSVGLAAFYNEQFF. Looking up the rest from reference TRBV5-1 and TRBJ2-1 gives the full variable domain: KAGVTQTPRYLIKTRGQQVTLSCSPISGHRSVSWYQQTPGQGLQFLFEYFSETQRNKGNFPGRFSGRQFSNSRSEMNVSTLELGDSALYLCASSSVGLAAFYNEQFFGPGTRLTVL.

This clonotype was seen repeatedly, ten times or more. CDR3 DNA sequence: TGCAGCGCTCAGGTTTCAGGATCATATGGCTACACCTTC. Translation: CSAQVSGSYGYTF. The chain is built from TRBV29-1 and TRBJ1-2; D unresolved. In germline, CDR1 is SQVTM, CDR2 ANQGSEA. This CDR3 is built from 13 residues. V shed 7 bases and J shed 5 bases, with 17 bases lying between them.

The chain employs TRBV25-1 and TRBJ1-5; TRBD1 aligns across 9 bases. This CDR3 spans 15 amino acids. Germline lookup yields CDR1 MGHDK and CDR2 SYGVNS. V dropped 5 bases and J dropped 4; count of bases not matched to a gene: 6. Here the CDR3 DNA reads TGTGCCAGCAGTCCGGGACAGGGACCTAATCAGCCCCAGCATTTT. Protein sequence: CASSPGQGPNQPQHF.

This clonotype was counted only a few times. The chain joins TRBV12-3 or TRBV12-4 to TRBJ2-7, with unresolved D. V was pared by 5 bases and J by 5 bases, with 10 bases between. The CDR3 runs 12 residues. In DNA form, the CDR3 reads TGTGCCAGCAGTCTTTTCACACACGAGCAGTACTTC. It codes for CASSLFTHEQYF.